Below are 7 T cell receptor beta chains sequenced from a single sample in a study of Tregs in tolerant kidney transplant recipients. The table came from immunoSEQ multiplex PCR; TCRdb's copy has only in-frame clones and leaves some out. The sample gives about 66,000 clones, 80% to 95% of which show up once; 9.5% to 13% is in the top ten. This sample comprised CD8+ T cells from blood, obtained before the transplant. The source of these receptors is a human donor who received a combined kidney and bone marrow transplant.

The chain joins TRBV4-1 to TRBJ2-2, with 9 bases that match TRBD1. Germline values: CDR1 MGHRA, CDR2 YSYEKL. Germline trimming cut 4 bases from V and 7 bases from J; bases unmatched to any gene: 13. CDR3 length: 17 residues. The CDR3 DNA follows: TGCGCCAGCAGCCCGATAGGGACAGGGTCTAAGAGCGGGGAGCTGTTTTTT. It specifies CASSPIGTGSKSGELFF.

The chain recombines TRBV2 with TRBJ1-1; a weak D match, TRBD1 (5 bases). Per the germline V gene, CDR1 is SNHLY and CDR2 is FYNNEI. The CDR3 contains 15 residues. V lost 0 bases and J lost 7, with 15 bases in between. For the CDR3, the DNA is TGTGCCAGCAGTGAAGCGCGAAGGGGTAGATGTGAAGCTTTCTTT. Translated: CASSEARRGRCEAFF.

The rearrangement joins TRBV9 to TRBJ2-1, with 9 bases that match TRBD2. The CDR3 is made up of 14 amino acids. Germline values: CDR1 SGDLS, CDR2 YYNGEE. V lost 4 bases and J lost 4; bases outside the gene matches: 3. The CDR3 sequence is CASSYSGGYNEQFF. The CDR3 nucleotides are TGTGCCAGCAGCTATAGCGGGGGATACAATGAGCAGTTCTTC.

J is TRBJ1-1 and V is TRBV13; TRBD1 is a possible D gene (5 bases). Germline CDR1 is PRHDT and CDR2 is FYEKMQ (reference sequence). Trimming left V 6 bases short and J 2 bases short, with 13 bases between. CDR3 size: 14 residues. The CDR3 reads CASRQVGGNTEAFF. For the CDR3, the DNA is TGTGCCAGCAGACAGGTCGGGGGAAACACTGAAGCTTTCTTT.

J is TRBJ1-5 and V is TRBV20-1, with no clear D. This CDR3 spans 9 amino acids. The germline CDR1 and CDR2 sequences are DFQATT and SNEGSKA (reference sequence). V was cut by 5 bases and J by 7 bases, with 3 bases left in between. CDR3 nucleotides: TGCAGTGCTGGCCAGCCCCAGCATTTT. Its protein is CSAGQPQHF.

This clone has just one count. V is TRBV19 and J is TRBJ1-2; D gene unclear. The CDR3 is made up of 14 amino acids. Per germline, CDR1 LNHDA and CDR2 SQIVND (reference sequence). Between the trimmed V and J ends, which lost 7 bases and 6 bases, there was a span of 18 bases. In nucleotides, the CDR3 is TGTGCCAGTACCTCCGGGTCCGGATCGCATGGCTACACCTTC. As protein: CASTSGSGSHGYTF.

The V gene is TRBV5-1, the J gene TRBJ1-1, with unresolved D. Trimming removed 4 bases from V and 4 bases from J, with 11 bases in between. The length of the CDR3 is 13 residues. Per the germline V gene, CDR1 is SGHRS and CDR2 is YFSETQ. CDR3 region: CASSLGLGTEAFF. The CDR3 DNA is TGCGCCAGCAGCCTCGGACTCGGCACTGAAGCTTTCTTT.